The 22 T cell receptor beta chains below were found in one sample sequenced in a study of cytomegalovirus exposure and HLA in healthy donors. Researchers ran the PCR with 60 Vbeta and 13 Jbeta primers. The data were produced by immunoSEQ multiplex PCR, yet TCRdb's version contains in-frame clones alone and is incomplete. The sample holds 74,000 or so clones, more than 60% seen once. The material sequenced was PBMCs. The origin of the receptors is a male donor in good health and CMV-seropositive.

The chain carries TRBV4-3 and TRBJ2-6, with D uncertain. Trimming removed 1 base from V and 0 bases from J, with 7 bases in between. The CDR3 is made up of 16 amino acids. Looked up from germline, CDR1 is LGHNA and CDR2 is YSLEER. In DNA, the CDR3 is TGCGCCAGCAGCCAAGGAGGCCACTCTGGGGCCAACGTCCTGACTTTC. This encodes CASSQGGHSGANVLTF.

This clone was recorded only once. This chain links TRBV6-5 with TRBJ2-5, with a tentative D call TRBD2 (5 bases). The J call may be incorrect, as the DNA end agrees better with TRBJ2-7. Germline V gene sequence: CDR1 MNHEY, CDR2 SVGAGI. The CDR3 consists of 15 residues. The CDR3 region is CASSYQSGNVYEQYF. CDR3 in DNA: TGTGCCAGCAGTTATCAAAGCGGCAACGTCTACGAGCAGTACTTC.

This clone was observed a handful of times. V is TRBV7-6 and J is TRBJ2-7, with 8 bases aligning to TRBD2. Looked up from germline, CDR1 is SGHVS and CDR2 is FNYEAQ. This CDR3 spans 15 amino acids. Losses at the gene ends were 1 base for V and 0 bases for J; bases not matched to a gene: 2. This CDR3 reads CASSLESGGSYEQYF. CDR3 DNA: TGTGCCAGCAGCTTAGAGAGCGGGGGCTCCTACGAGCAGTACTTC.

CDR3: CASSLVREDTEAFF. The CDR3 DNA reads as TGTGCCAGCAGCTTAGTCCGGGAGGACACTGAAGCTTTCTTT. The rearrangement uses TRBV7-2 and TRBJ1-1, with unresolved D. Trimming left V 1 base short and J 3 bases short, with 9 bases between. Germline-derived CDR1 and CDR2 are SGHTA and FQGNSA. This CDR3 has 14 amino acids. Full variable domain (rest looked up from reference TRBV7-2 and TRBJ1-1): GAGVSQSPSNKVTEKGKDVELRCDPISGHTALYWYRQSLGQGLEFLIYFQGNSAPDKSGLPSDRFSAERTGGSVSTLTIQRTQQEDSAVYLCASSLVREDTEAFFGQGTRLTVV.

A single count supports this clone. V is TRBV6-6 and J is TRBJ1-2; 7 bases fit TRBD1. The CDR3 totals 14 residues. The V and J ends lost 6 bases and 3 bases, in that order; junction bases with no gene match: 7. From germline, CDR1 is MNHNY and CDR2 SVGAGI (reference sequence). CDR3 sequence: CASSLDRVDYGYTF. Here the CDR3 DNA reads TGTGCCAGCAGCTTAGACAGGGTTGACTATGGCTACACCTTC.

V and J are TRBV19 and TRBJ2-7, with no clear D. Germline CDR1 LNHDA, CDR2 SQIVND (reference sequence). Trimming left V 0 bases short and J 7 bases short, with 13 bases between. The CDR3 is made up of 14 amino acids. The CDR3 bases are TGTGCCAGTAGTATAGATCCCAACCGCAGGGAGCAGTACTTC. Translation gives CASSIDPNRREQYF.

This chain connects TRBV6-1 to TRBJ2-5, with TRBD1 as a possible D gene (5 bases). CDR3 length: 14 residues. The germline CDR1 and CDR2 sequences are MNHNS and SASEGT. Trimming stripped 2 bases from V and 10 bases from J, with 17 bases between. The CDR3 here is CASSERAGWLGQYF. Written as DNA, the CDR3 is TGTGCCAGCAGTGAACGGGCAGGGTGGCTGGGCCAGTACTTC.

The V gene is TRBV28, the J gene TRBJ1-4; 10 bases line up with TRBD1. The CDR3 loop spans 17 amino acids. CDR1 is MDHEN, CDR2 SYDVKM, per germline. Trimming cost V 3 bases and J 8 bases; bases outside gene matches: 12. CDR3 protein: CASSFFKTGGAGEKLFF. CDR3 bases: TGTGCCAGCAGTTTCTTTAAGACAGGGGGCGCAGGGGAAAAACTGTTTTTT.

The sample holds one count of this clone. The V call is TRBV29-1, the J call TRBJ2-7, with D perhaps TRBD2 (5 bases). The CDR3 is 11 residues long. CDR1 SQVTM and CDR2 ANQGSEA come from the germline V gene. V was clipped by 2 bases and J by 12 bases, with 14 bases between them. CDR3 amino acids: CSVEYGRGSYF. In DNA, the CDR3 is TGCAGCGTTGAATACGGGCGCGGGTCGTACTTC.

The genes are TRBV12-5 and TRBJ2-5; the D is unclear. V gave up 3 bases and J gave up 7 bases, with 12 bases separating them. CDR3 length equals 13 residues. CDR1 is LGHNT, CDR2 FRNRAP, per germline. DNA for the CDR3: TGTGCTAGTGGTTTTGAATGGAGAGGGACCCAGTACTTC. Amino acids: CASGFEWRGTQYF. The variable domain in full, completed from reference TRBV12-5 and TRBJ2-5, reads DARVTQTPRHKVTEMGQEVTMRCQPILGHNTVFWYRQTMMQGLELLAYFRNRAPLDDSGMPKDRFSAEMPDATLATLKIQPSEPRDSAVYFCASGFEWRGTQYFGPGTRLLVL.

Concerning this clone: In the same sample, other DNA sequences code for this CDR3. The CDR3 region is CASSITGGTYEQYF. The CDR3 DNA sequence: TGTGCCAGTAGTATAACCGGGGGAACCTACGAGCAGTACTTC. The chain recombines TRBV19 with TRBJ2-7, with D possibly matching TRBD2 (6 bases). Germline CDR1 and CDR2: LNHDA and SQIVND (reference sequence). CDR3 size: 14 residues. Trimming cost V 2 bases and J 2 bases, with 10 bases left between them.

The chain carries TRBV19 and TRBJ2-2; the match to TRBD1 covers 8 bases. The germline CDR1 and CDR2 sequences are LNHDA and SQIVND (reference sequence). Trimming took 5 bases from V and 0 from J; bases not matched to a gene: 14. The CDR3 is 19 amino acids. This CDR3 reads CASSWGILGGQANTGELFF. DNA for the CDR3: TGTGCCAGTAGTTGGGGTATTTTGGGGGGACAGGCGAACACCGGGGAGCTGTTTTTT. The whole variable domain, filled in from reference TRBV19 and TRBJ2-2, reads DGGITQSPKYLFRKEGQNVTLSCEQNLNHDAMYWYRQDPGQGLRLIYYSQIVNDFQKGDIAEGYSVSREKKESFPLTVTSAQKNPTAFYLCASSWGILGGQANTGELFFGEGSRLTVL.

Worth noting for this clone: A read error may produce the germline difference seen at one junction end. The CDR3 bases are TGTTCCAGCAGCGGGGGGGGTATCTACGAGCAGTACTTC. It encodes CSSSGGGIYEQYF. V and J are TRBV7-9 and TRBJ2-7, with 10 positions matching TRBD2. Germline V gene lookup returns CDR1 SEHNR and CDR2 FQNEAQ (reference sequence). CDR3 length: 13 residues.

The chain is built from TRBV9 and TRBJ1-6; TRBD1 aligns across 10 bases. Trimming took 0 bases from V and 7 from J; bases not matched to a gene: 1. Germline V lookup: CDR1 SGDLS, CDR2 YYNGEE. This CDR3 has 15 residues. The CDR3 protein is CASSVEGQGNSPLHF. CDR3 nucleotide sequence: TGTGCCAGCAGCGTAGAGGGACAGGGGAATTCACCCCTCCACTTT.

This rearrangement joins TRBV10-3 to TRBJ1-2; no clear D. CDR1 and CDR2 (germline): ENHRY, SYGVKD. The CDR3 contains 11 residues. V was pared by 2 bases and J by 8 bases, with 6 bases between. In nucleotides, the CDR3 is TGTGCCATCAGTGAGACGGGGGGCTACACCTTC. Encoded protein: CAISETGGYTF.

This rearrangement joins TRBV4-2 to TRBJ2-7; weak D call: TRBD2 (6 bases). Trimming removed 3 bases from V and 0 bases from J, with 15 bases in between. Germline values: CDR1 LGHNA, CDR2 YNFKEQ. The CDR3 has 16 residues. In nucleotides, the CDR3 is TGTGCCAGCAGCCAGGGTTTTAGCGGCTTCTCCTACGAGCAGTACTTC. It encodes CASSQGFSGFSYEQYF.

There are a few counts of this clone. Additional DNA sequences in this sample encode the identical CDR3. The chain combines TRBV7-9 with TRBJ2-7, with D maybe TRBD1 (5 bases). The CDR3 runs to 13 residues. Germline assignment: CDR1 SEHNR and CDR2 FQNEAQ (reference sequence). With 0 bases removed from V and 5 bases from J, the gap between germline ends came to 8 bases. The CDR3: CASSLAGADEQYF. The CDR3 DNA is TGTGCCAGCAGCTTAGCAGGGGCCGACGAGCAGTACTTC.

J is TRBJ2-1 and V is TRBV28; 10 nucleotides agree with TRBD2. V dropped 0 bases and J dropped 0; count of bases not matched to a gene: 2. The germline V gene encodes CDR1 MDHEN and CDR2 SYDVKM. The CDR3 is made up of 17 amino acids. The CDR3 coding sequence is TGTGCCAGCAGTTTATGGGCTAGCGGGGGCTCCTACAATGAGCAGTTCTTC. Protein product: CASSLWASGGSYNEQFF.

The chain is built from TRBV7-8 and TRBJ2-7; 9 positions agree with TRBD1. Germline CDR1 is SGHVS and CDR2 is FQNEAQ. The CDR3 runs 15 residues. V dropped 2 bases and J dropped 6; count of bases not matched to a gene: 8. CDR3 loop: CASSLSGTGKGEQYF. The CDR3 DNA is TGTGCCAGCAGCTTATCAGGGACAGGGAAAGGCGAGCAGTACTTC.

This sequence joins TRBV7-9 and TRBJ2-1; TRBD2 matches at 10 bases. V lost 5 bases and J lost 9; bases outside the gene matches: 16. Germline loops: CDR1 SEHNR, CDR2 FQNEAQ (reference sequence). This CDR3 comprises 17 residues. CDR3 region: CASSPTQPGLALIEQFF. Here the CDR3 DNA reads TGTGCCAGCAGCCCTACTCAGCCGGGACTAGCGCTAATTGAGCAGTTCTTC.

This clone is a singleton in its sample. This chain joins TRBV2 and TRBJ2-7; 7 nucleotides align to TRBD1. V trimming: 9 bases; J trimming: 7 bases; junction bases outside the gene matches: 9. Germline V lookup: CDR1 SNHLY, CDR2 FYNNEI. CDR3 length: 12 residues. This chain's CDR3 is CARGQVSGEQYF. Written as DNA, the CDR3 is TGTGCCAGAGGACAGGTTTCAGGGGAGCAGTACTTC.

The V call is TRBV30, the J call TRBJ2-1, with D unresolved. The CDR3 sequence is 15 residues long. Germline lookup yields CDR1 GTSNPN and CDR2 SVGIG (reference sequence). Trimming left V 4 bases short and J 0 bases short, with 13 bases between. CDR3 region: CAWTRTVSSYNEQFF. CDR3 in DNA: TGTGCCTGGACCCGCACGGTTAGCTCCTACAATGAGCAGTTCTTC.